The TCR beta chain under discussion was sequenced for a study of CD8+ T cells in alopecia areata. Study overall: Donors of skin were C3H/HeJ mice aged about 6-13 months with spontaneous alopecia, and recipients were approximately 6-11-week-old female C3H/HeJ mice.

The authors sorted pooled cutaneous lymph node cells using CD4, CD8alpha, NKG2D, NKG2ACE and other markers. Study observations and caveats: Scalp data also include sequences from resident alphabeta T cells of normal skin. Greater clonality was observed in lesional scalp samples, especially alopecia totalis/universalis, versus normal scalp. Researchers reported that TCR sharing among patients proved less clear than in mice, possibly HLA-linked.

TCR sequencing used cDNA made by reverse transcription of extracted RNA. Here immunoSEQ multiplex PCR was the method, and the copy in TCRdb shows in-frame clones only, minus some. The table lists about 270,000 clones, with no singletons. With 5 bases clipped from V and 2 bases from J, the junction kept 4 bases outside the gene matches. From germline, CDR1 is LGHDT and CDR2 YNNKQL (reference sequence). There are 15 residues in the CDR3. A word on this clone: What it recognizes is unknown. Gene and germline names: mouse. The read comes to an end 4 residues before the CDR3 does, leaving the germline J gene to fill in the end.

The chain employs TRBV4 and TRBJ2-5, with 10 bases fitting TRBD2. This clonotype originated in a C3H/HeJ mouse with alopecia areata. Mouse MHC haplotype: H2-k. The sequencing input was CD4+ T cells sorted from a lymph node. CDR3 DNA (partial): TGTGCCAGCAGCCTCGGGACTGGGGTCCAAGAC. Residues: CASSLGTGVQD. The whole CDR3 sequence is CASSLGTGVQDTQYF.